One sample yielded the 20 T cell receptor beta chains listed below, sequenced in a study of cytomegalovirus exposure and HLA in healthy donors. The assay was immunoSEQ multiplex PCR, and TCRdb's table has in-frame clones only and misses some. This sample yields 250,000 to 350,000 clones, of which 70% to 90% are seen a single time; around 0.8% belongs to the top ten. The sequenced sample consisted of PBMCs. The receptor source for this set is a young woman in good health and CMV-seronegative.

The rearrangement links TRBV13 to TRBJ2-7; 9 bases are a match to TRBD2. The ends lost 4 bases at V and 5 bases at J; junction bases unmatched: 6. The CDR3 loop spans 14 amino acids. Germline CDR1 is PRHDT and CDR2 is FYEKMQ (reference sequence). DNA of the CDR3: TGTGCCAGCAGCTCGGGACTAGCTTTTAACGAGCAGTACTTC. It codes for CASSSGLAFNEQYF.

As DNA, the CDR3 is TGTGCCAGCAGTGAATATGAGGGACAGGCCTCCACCGGGGAGCTGTTTTTT. Protein: CASSEYEGQASTGELFF. This chain links TRBV2 with TRBJ2-2, with 8 bases aligning to TRBD1. The length of the CDR3 is 17 residues. The V segment lost 2 bases and the J segment 4 bases; nucleotides outside the gene matches: 9. Germline loops: CDR1 SNHLY, CDR2 FYNNEI.

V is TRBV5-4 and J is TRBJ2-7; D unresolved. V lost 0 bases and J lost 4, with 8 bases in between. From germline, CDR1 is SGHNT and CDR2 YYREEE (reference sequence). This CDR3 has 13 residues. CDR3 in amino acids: CASSLVSSYEQYF. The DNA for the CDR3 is TGTGCCAGCAGCTTGGTATCGTCTTACGAGCAGTACTTC.

The CDR3, as DNA: TGTGCCATCAGTGAGTCGACACAGTCCTACGAGCAGTACTTC. It is translated as CAISESTQSYEQYF. The chain combines TRBV10-3 with TRBJ2-7; the D is unclear. CDR3 length: 14 amino acids. The V gene's germline CDR1 is ENHRY and CDR2 SYGVKD. The V end lost 0 bases, the J end lost 1 base, and 7 bases lay between the germline ends.

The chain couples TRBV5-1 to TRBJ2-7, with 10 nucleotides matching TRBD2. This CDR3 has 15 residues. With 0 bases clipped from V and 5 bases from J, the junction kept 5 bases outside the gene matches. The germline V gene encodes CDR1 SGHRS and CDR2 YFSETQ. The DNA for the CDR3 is TGCGCCAGCAGCTTGGAACTAGCGGGACGGGACGAGCAGTACTTC. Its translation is CASSLELAGRDEQYF. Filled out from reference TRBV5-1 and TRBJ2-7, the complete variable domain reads KAGVTQTPRYLIKTRGQQVTLSCSPISGHRSVSWYQQTPGQGLQFLFEYFSETQRNKGNFPGRFSGRQFSNSRSEMNVSTLELGDSALYLCASSLELAGRDEQYFGPGTRLTVT.

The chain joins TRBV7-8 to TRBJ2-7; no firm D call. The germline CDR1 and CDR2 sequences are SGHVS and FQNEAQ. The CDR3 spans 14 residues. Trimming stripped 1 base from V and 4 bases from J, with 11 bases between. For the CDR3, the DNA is TGTGCCAGCAGCTTAGACCCCAGGCCTTACGAGCAGTACTTC. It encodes CASSLDPRPYEQYF.

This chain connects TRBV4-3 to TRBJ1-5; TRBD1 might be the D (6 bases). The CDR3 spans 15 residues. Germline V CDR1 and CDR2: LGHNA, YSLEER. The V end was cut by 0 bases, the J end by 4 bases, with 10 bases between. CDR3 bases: TGCGCCAGCAGCCAAGAGGACAGCGCAAATCAGCCCCAGCATTTT. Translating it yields CASSQEDSANQPQHF.

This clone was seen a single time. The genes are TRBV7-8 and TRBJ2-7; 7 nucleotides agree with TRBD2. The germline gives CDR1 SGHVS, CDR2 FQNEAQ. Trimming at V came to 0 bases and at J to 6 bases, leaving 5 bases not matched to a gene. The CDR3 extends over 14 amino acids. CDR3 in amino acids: CASSLAGGPSEQYF. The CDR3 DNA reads TGTGCCAGCAGCTTAGCGGGAGGGCCATCCGAGCAGTACTTC.

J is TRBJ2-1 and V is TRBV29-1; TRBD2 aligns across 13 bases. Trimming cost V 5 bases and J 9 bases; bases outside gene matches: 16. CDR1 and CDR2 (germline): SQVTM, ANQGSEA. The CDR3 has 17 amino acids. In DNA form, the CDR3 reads TGCAGCGTTCGCGGAACAAGGACTAGCGGGAGTCAAAGTGAGCAGTTCTTC. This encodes CSVRGTRTSGSQSEQFF.

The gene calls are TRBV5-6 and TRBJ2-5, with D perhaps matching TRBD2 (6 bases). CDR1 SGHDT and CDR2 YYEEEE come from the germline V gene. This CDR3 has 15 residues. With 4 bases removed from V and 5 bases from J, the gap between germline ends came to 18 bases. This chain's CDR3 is CASSPRSTSMETQYF. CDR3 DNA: TGTGCCAGCAGCCCCCGATCGACTAGTATGGAGACCCAGTACTTC.

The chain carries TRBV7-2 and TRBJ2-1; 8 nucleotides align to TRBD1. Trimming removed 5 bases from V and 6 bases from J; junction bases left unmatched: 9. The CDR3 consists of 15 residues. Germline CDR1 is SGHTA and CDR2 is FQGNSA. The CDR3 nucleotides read TGTGCCAGCAGCCCTACAGGGGGTAGCGGCAATGAGCAGTTCTTC. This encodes CASSPTGGSGNEQFF.

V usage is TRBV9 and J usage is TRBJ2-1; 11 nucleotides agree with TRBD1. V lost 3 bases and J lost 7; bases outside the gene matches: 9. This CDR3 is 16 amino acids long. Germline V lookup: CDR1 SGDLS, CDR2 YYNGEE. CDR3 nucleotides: TGTGCCAGCAGCGGAACGGGACAGGGGGTGAATAATGAGCAGTTCTTC. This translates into CASSGTGQGVNNEQFF.

The CDR3 loop is CASSNRGNYEQYF. CDR3 bases: TGTGCCAGTAGTAATCGGGGAAACTACGAGCAGTACTTC. J is TRBJ2-7 and V is TRBV19; D perhaps matches TRBD2 (5 bases). Trimming took 4 bases from V and 3 from J, leaving 10 bases between them. Germline V gene lookup returns CDR1 LNHDA and CDR2 SQIVND (reference sequence). This CDR3 is built from 13 residues.

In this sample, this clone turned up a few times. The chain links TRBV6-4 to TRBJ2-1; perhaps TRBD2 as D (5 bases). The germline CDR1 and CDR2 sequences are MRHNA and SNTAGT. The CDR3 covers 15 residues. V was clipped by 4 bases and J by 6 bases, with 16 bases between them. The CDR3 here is CASSAASIGPNEQFF. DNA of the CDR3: TGTGCCAGCAGTGCGGCTAGCATCGGCCCCAATGAGCAGTTCTTC.

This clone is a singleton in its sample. CDR3 nucleotides: TGTGCCAGCTCCCCCGTTTCGGGACAGGGGGCGAACTATGGCTACACCTTC. Its translation: CASSPVSGQGANYGYTF. The V call is TRBV18, the J call TRBJ1-2, with TRBD1 matching 12 bases. The CDR3 is 17 residues long. The J segment lost 2 bases and the V segment lost 6 bases, leaving 10 bases of the junction unmatched. The V gene's germline CDR1 is KGHSH and CDR2 LQKENI.

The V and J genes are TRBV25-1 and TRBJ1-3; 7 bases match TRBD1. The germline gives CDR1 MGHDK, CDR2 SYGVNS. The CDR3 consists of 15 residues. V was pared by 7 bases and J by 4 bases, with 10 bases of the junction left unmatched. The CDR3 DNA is TGTGCCAGCACCTCAACAGGGGTTTGGGGAAACACCATATATTTT. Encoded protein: CASTSTGVWGNTIYF.

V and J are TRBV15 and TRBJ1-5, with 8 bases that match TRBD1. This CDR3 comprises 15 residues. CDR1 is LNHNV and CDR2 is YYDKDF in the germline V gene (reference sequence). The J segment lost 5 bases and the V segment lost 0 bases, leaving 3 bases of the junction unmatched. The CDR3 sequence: CATSRDNRGDQPQHF. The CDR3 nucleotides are TGTGCCACCAGCAGAGATAACAGGGGGGATCAGCCCCAGCATTTT.

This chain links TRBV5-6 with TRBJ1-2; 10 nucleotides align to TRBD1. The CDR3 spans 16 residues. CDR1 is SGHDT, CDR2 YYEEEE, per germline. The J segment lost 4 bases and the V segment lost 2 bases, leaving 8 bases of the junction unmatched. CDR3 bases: TGTGCCAGCAGCTTCCCGACAGGGGGCCTTGGCTATGGCTACACCTTC. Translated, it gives CASSFPTGGLGYGYTF.

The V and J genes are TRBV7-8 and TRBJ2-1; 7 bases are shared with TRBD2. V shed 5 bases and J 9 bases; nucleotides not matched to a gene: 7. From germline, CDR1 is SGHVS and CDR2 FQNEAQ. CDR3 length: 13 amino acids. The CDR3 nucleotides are TGTGCCAGCAGCGCTGGACTAGTGAGTGAGCAGTTCTTC. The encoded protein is CASSAGLVSEQFF.

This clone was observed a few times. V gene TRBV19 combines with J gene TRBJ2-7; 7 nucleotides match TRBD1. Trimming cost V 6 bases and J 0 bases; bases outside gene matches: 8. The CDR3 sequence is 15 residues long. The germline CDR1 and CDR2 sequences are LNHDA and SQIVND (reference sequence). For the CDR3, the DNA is TGTGCCAGTAGCTGGGACAGCCTCAACTCCTACGAGCAGTACTTC. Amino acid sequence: CASSWDSLNSYEQYF.